The present TCR beta chain was sequenced within a study of blood T cell repertoires in COVID-19. Measured with immunoSEQ multiplex PCR; TCRdb has only the in-frame clones, and not every one. This table has over 85,000 clones, 85% appearing once. CDR3 length equals 15 residues. CDR1 is SGHVS, CDR2 FQNEAQ, per germline. With 2 bases removed from V and 6 bases from J, the gap between germline ends came to 14 bases. The material sequenced was peripheral blood. This TCR came from a man older than 75 with acute or convalescent COVID-19. The chain carries TRBV7-8 and TRBJ1-5, with D uncertain. In DNA form, the CDR3 reads TGTGCCAGCAGCTTAACTAGCGTGATGGGTCAGCCCCAGCATTTT. Its translation: CASSLTSVMGQPQHF.